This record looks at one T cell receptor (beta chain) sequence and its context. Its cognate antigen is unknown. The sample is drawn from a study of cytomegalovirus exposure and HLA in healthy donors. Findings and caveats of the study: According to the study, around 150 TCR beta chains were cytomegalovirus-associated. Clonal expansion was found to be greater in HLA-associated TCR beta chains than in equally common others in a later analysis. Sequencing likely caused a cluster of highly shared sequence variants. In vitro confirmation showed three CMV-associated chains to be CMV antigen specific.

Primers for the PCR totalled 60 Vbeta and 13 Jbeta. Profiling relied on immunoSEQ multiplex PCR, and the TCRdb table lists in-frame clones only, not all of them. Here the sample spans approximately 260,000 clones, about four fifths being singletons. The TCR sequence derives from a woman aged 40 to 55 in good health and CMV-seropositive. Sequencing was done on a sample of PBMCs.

The DNA for the CDR3 is TGTGCCAGCAGCTTAGGGAGCGGGAGTCCCCATGAGCAGTTCTTC. Translating gives CASSLGSGSPHEQFF. This chain links TRBV7-9 with TRBJ2-1, with 8 nucleotides matching TRBD2. CDR3 length equals 15 residues. The V and J ends lost 1 base and 8 bases, in that order; junction bases with no gene match: 7. CDR1 is SEHNR, CDR2 FQNEAQ, per germline (reference sequence).